These T cell receptor beta chains were read from a single sample in a study of blood T cell repertoires in COVID-19. Using immunoSEQ multiplex PCR, the repertoire was profiled, and TCRdb retains in-frame clones only, with some absent. This sample has approximately 12,000 clones; about nine tenths occur once, and the top ten carry roughly 13%. The material sequenced was peripheral blood. Every receptor here comes from a man aged 70-80 years with active COVID-19. Both conserved end residues are part of each CDR3. The D gene is left open where the match is weak. Size tells how often a clone was seen (once, few, many) or the class of an expanded clone, and some rows leave it out.

v_gene	j_gene	abundance	d_gene	CDR3aa	CDR3nt
TRBV30	TRBJ1-2	once	NA	CAWTPAAVGGYTF	TGTGCCTGGACCCCGGCGGCGGTCGGTGGCTACACCTTC
TRBV3-1/TRBV3-2	TRBJ2-7	NA	TRBD2	CASNEGTSGRHEQYF	TGTGCCAGCAACGAGGGGACTAGCGGGAGACACGAGCAGTACTTC
TRBV7-9	TRBJ2-5	NA	NA	CASSLAYQETQYF	TGTGCCAGCAGCTTGGCCTACCAAGAGACCCAGTACTTC
TRBV7-6	TRBJ2-2	NA	NA	CASSLEGSRGTGELFF	TGTGCCAGCAGCTTAGAGGGTTCCCGGGGCACCGGGGAGCTGTTTTTT
TRBV5-6	TRBJ1-1	NA	NA	CASSSRGNTEAFF	TGTGCCAGCAGCTCCAGGGGCAACACTGAAGCTTTCTTT
TRBV6-4	TRBJ2-1	NA	TRBD2	CASSGTSENEQFF	TGTGCCAGCAGTGGGACTAGCGAGAATGAGCAGTTCTTC
TRBV6-5	TRBJ1-4	NA	TRBD1	CASSYLGQGFEKLFF	TGTGCCAGCAGTTACCTTGGACAGGGGTTTGAAAAACTGTTTTTT
TRBV19	TRBJ1-2	once	TRBD1	CASSIPGTGVGYTF	TGTGCCAGTAGTATACCCGGGACAGGGGTCGGCTACACCTTC
TRBV21-1	TRBJ2-7	NA	NA	CASSHEVNSYEQYF	TGTGCCAGCAGCCATGAGGTCAACTCCTACGAGCAGTACTTC
TRBV27	TRBJ2-2	NA	TRBD2	CASSLRTQRSSGVGELFF	TGTGCCAGCAGTTTACGTACTCAGCGATCTAGCGGAGTCGGGGAGCTGTTTTTT
TRBV9	TRBJ2-1	NA	TRBD2	CASSVAGLADNEQFF	TGTGCCAGCAGCGTAGCGGGGCTAGCGGACAATGAGCAGTTCTTC
TRBV6-1	TRBJ2-1	NA	TRBD1	CASSEQGQIHEQFF	TGTGCCAGCAGTGAACAGGGACAGATTCATGAGCAGTTCTTC
TRBV6-5	TRBJ1-1	NA	TRBD1	CASGNDRAEAFF	TGTGCCAGCGGCAACGACAGGGCTGAAGCTTTCTTT
TRBV6-5	TRBJ1-5	NA	NA	CASSPRDNQPQHF	TGTGCCAGCAGTCCCCGGGACAATCAGCCCCAGCATTTT
TRBV6-2/TRBV6-3	TRBJ1-2	few	NA	CASSYRQDAARGYTF	TGTGCCAGCAGTTACAGGCAGGATGCTGCTCGTGGCTACACCTTC
TRBV10-3	TRBJ1-1	NA	NA	CAITGNTEAFF	TGTGCCATCACAGGGAACACTGAAGCTTTCTTT
TRBV6-1	TRBJ2-7	few	NA	CASSAKLRQSPPYEQYF	TGTGCCAGCAGTGCTAAATTGCGACAGTCCCCGCCCTACGAGCAGTACTTC
TRBV5-8	TRBJ1-5	NA	TRBD1	CASSLGFGSAGGQPQHF	TGTGCCAGCAGCTTGGGATTCGGGTCGGCAGGGGGACAGCCCCAGCATTTT
TRBV28	TRBJ2-7	NA	NA	CASSPGGREIYEQYF	TGTGCCAGCAGCCCCGGGGGTAGAGAGATTTACGAGCAGTACTTC
TRBV3-1/TRBV3-2	TRBJ2-5	NA	TRBD2	CASSQVVLAGAETQYF	TGTGCCAGCAGCCAAGTGGTGCTAGCGGGAGCAGAGACCCAGTACTTC
TRBV3-1/TRBV3-2	TRBJ2-7	NA	TRBD2	CASSQDIASGRHEQYF	TGTGCCAGCAGCCAAGATATTGCTAGCGGGAGACACGAGCAGTACTTC
TRBV27	TRBJ2-7	NA	NA	CASSYRGEGGEQYF	TGTGCCAGCAGTTACAGGGGGGAGGGAGGCGAGCAGTACTTC
TRBV2	TRBJ2-2	NA	NA	CASNPFASDTGELFF	TGTGCCAGCAATCCCTTTGCGTCGGACACCGGGGAGCTGTTTTTT
TRBV19	TRBJ2-3	NA	NA	CASSETSGTDTQYF	TGTGCCAGTAGTGAAACGTCAGGCACAGATACGCAGTATTTT
TRBV5-1	TRBJ2-5	NA	NA	CASSFAGPRETQYF	TGCGCCAGCAGCTTCGCGGGACCAAGAGAGACCCAGTACTTC
TRBV30	TRBJ2-7	NA	NA	CAWSGKGWARDSPYEQYF	TGTGCCTGGAGTGGTAAGGGATGGGCGCGGGATTCCCCCTACGAGCAGTACTTC
TRBV4-1	TRBJ2-3	NA	TRBD2	CASSPMGLALKGTQYF	TGCGCCAGCAGCCCCATGGGACTAGCCCTAAAGGGTACGCAGTATTTT
TRBV7-9	TRBJ2-5	few	TRBD2	CASSIRDYNQETQYF	TGTGCCAGCAGCATCCGGGACTACAACCAAGAGACCCAGTACTTC
TRBV18	TRBJ1-4	NA	TRBD1	CASSQVPGTGEATNEKLFF	TGTGCCAGCTCACAGGTCCCTGGGACAGGGGAAGCAACTAATGAAAAACTGTTTTTT
TRBV18	TRBJ2-1	NA	NA	CASSRTENEQFF	TGTGCCAGCTCACGGACAGAAAATGAGCAGTTCTTC
TRBV10-1	TRBJ2-7	NA	TRBD1	CASSRQGLMEQYF	TGCGCCAGCAGTCGACAGGGTCTTATGGAGCAGTACTTC
TRBV7-9	TRBJ1-3	NA	TRBD1	CASSLGQGLEGNTIYF	TGTGCCAGCAGCCTAGGACAGGGCCTGGAAGGAAACACCATATATTTT
TRBV29-1	TRBJ2-5	NA	NA	CSVEWQGIQYF	TGCAGCGTTGAGTGGCAGGGGATCCAGTACTTC
TRBV5-4	TRBJ2-7	NA	NA	CASSLAGSYEQYF	TGTGCCAGCAGCTTGGCAGGCTCCTACGAGCAGTACTTC
TRBV10-3	TRBJ2-1	NA	TRBD1	CAISEPGTGKSFF	TGTGCCATCAGTGAACCCGGGACAGGGAAGTCGTTCTTC
TRBV14	TRBJ2-3	NA	TRBD2	CASSHGLAGARTDTQYF	TGTGCCAGCAGCCACGGCCTAGCGGGGGCCCGCACAGATACGCAGTATTTT
TRBV6-2/TRBV6-3	TRBJ2-5	NA	NA	CASSYPTETQYF	TGTGCCAGCAGTTACCCTACGGAGACCCAGTACTTC
TRBV10-3	TRBJ2-2	NA	NA	CAISRGSTGELFF	TGTGCCATCAGCCGGGGGTCCACCGGGGAGCTGTTTTTT
TRBV19	TRBJ2-3	NA	NA	CASSIGRDTQYF	TGTGCCAGTAGTATTGGTAGAGATACGCAGTATTTT